This entry describes one TCR beta chain. Here immunoSEQ multiplex PCR was the method, and the copy in TCRdb shows in-frame clones only, minus some. The sample carries around 420,000 clones, 88% recorded once. Residents of 24 US areas, aged roughly 18 to 89 years, made up the participants. Participant-reported clinical history was the basis for cohort assignment. The V gene lost 6 bases and the J gene lost 7 bases, with 19 bases spanning the gap. This CDR3 is built from 14 residues. The V gene's germline CDR1 is SGHAT and CDR2 FQNNGV. This sample is drawn from a study of blood T cell repertoires in COVID-19. Study in general: COVID-19 samples collected from the United States, Italy and Spain covered acute and convalescent phases. T cells, B-cell-depleted T cells, or PBMCs supplied cDNA or gDNA.

The TCR sequence derives from a woman between 40 and 55 years old with acute COVID-19. This chain uses TRBV11-2 with TRBJ2-7; D is possibly TRBD2 (7 bases). Sequencing input: PBMCs or T cells enriched from blood (not recorded which). The CDR3 here is CASRPWRGGEEQYF. Written as DNA, the CDR3 is TGTGCCAGCAGGCCCTGGAGGGGGGGTGAGGAGCAGTACTTC.